These T cell receptor beta chains were read from a single sample in a study of cytomegalovirus exposure and HLA in healthy donors. TCRdb's copy holds only in-frame clones and misses some; the assay was immunoSEQ multiplex PCR. Of 150,000 to 250,000 clones listed, approximately 85% were seen once; the top ten hold over 2%. Source material: PBMCs. The origin of the receptors is a woman aged 45 to 65 in good health and CMV-seronegative. CDR3s include the opening cysteine and the closing phenylalanine or tryptophan. The order of the fields is clone size, J gene, V gene, D gene, CDR3 DNA, CDR3 protein. A D gene is named only where the DNA matches it firmly. Rows may omit the clone size; those that give it use once, few, many or a size class.

. TRBJ1-1 TRBV18 . TGTGCCAGCTCACCTACAGGGAGAACTGAAGCTTTCTTT CASSPTGRTEAFF
. TRBJ1-4 TRBV6-6 TRBD1 TGTGCCAGCAGTTATTCAAGCGGGACAGGTGGCGAAAAACTGTTTTTT CASSYSSGTGGEKLFF
. TRBJ2-7 TRBV19 . TGTGCCAGTTCGGAACTACTCGGAGAGCAGTACTTC CASSELLGEQYF
. TRBJ2-3 TRBV4-3 TRBD2 TGCGCCAGCAGCCAAGATGCGCCGGGTGGCGGGAGGGCCGGCACAGATACGCAGTATTTT CASSQDAPGGGRAGTDTQYF
. TRBJ1-1 TRBV6-5 TRBD1 TGTGCCAGCAGCACTATAGGACAGGGGGATAAGAAAGCTTTCTTT CASSTIGQGDKKAFF
. TRBJ2-5 TRBV7-9 . TGTGCCAGCAGCTTAGGACCCGGGGGCCAGTACTTC CASSLGPGGQYF
. TRBJ1-5 TRBV28 . TGTGCCAGCAGACCACGGGGGAATGACAATCAGCCCCAGCATTTT CASRPRGNDNQPQHF
. TRBJ2-3 TRBV27 TRBD2 TGTGCCAGCAGTTCATTCGGACTAGCGGGAGCGGGAGGAGATACGCAGTATTTT CASSSFGLAGAGGDTQYF
. TRBJ1-2 TRBV27 . TGTACCAGCAGTTTATCCTTTTTAGGGGATGATGGCTACACCTTC CTSSLSFLGDDGYTF
. TRBJ2-1 TRBV18 TRBD2 TGTGCCAGCTCACCAGGACTAGCGGGAAGCTACAATGAGCAGTTCTTC CASSPGLAGSYNEQFF
. TRBJ2-7 TRBV4-1 TRBD1 TGCGCCAGCAGCCAAGAGGACAGGGGGCTTTACGAGCAGTACTTC CASSQEDRGLYEQYF
. TRBJ2-2 TRBV7-9 . TGTGCCAGCGGGGGGACGTCGAACACCGGGGAGCTGTTTTTT CASGGTSNTGELFF
. TRBJ2-3 TRBV6-1 TRBD1 TGTGCCAGCAGCTGGGACAGGAAGCAGTATTTT CASSWDRKQYF
once TRBJ1-1 TRBV19 TRBD1 TGTGCCAGTAGTATGGGACAGGGGCCTTTCTTT CASSMGQGPFF
. TRBJ2-2 TRBV5-4 TRBD2 TGTGCCAGCAGCTTATTAGCGGGAACGAACACCGGGGAGCTGTTTTTT CASSLLAGTNTGELFF
. TRBJ1-5 TRBV30 . TGTGCCTGGAGTGTAAGCGACGGTAATCAGCCCCAGCATTTT CAWSVSDGNQPQHF